This passage covers 6 T cell receptor beta chains from one sample sequenced in a study of blood T cell repertoires in COVID-19. The method was immunoSEQ multiplex PCR; TCRdb's version includes in-frame clones alone and lacks a portion of them. This table holds around 200,000 clones, 85% to 90% found once. The sample taken for sequencing was PBMCs or T cells enriched from blood (not recorded which). These receptors originate from a woman aged 50 to 65 in a cohort exposed to, infected with or recovered from COVID-19 (not recorded which).

The table lists this clone with a count of one. The J gene is TRBJ1-1, the V gene TRBV7-8; possible D gene TRBD1, 6 bases. Trimming took 1 base from V and 1 from J, leaving 13 bases between them. The CDR3 totals 16 residues. Germline V gene sequence: CDR1 SGHVS, CDR2 FQNEAQ. DNA for the CDR3: TGTGCCAGCAGCTTAGAATCGGGGGGCCGGAACACTGAAGCTTTCTTT. This sequence encodes CASSLESGGRNTEAFF.

The V gene is TRBV19, the J gene TRBJ2-1, with D uncertain. The CDR3 length is 14 residues. In germline, CDR1 is LNHDA, CDR2 SQIVND (reference sequence). V was cut by 2 bases and J by 6 bases, with 11 bases left in between. The CDR3 here is CASSITRVVNEQFF. For the CDR3, the DNA is TGTGCCAGTAGTATAACACGGGTGGTCAATGAGCAGTTCTTC.

Comment on this clone: This specimen includes other DNA sequences encoding the same CDR3. This chain uses TRBV15 with TRBJ2-5; the match to TRBD1 covers 7 bases. There are 14 residues in the CDR3. Germline values: CDR1 LNHNV, CDR2 YYDKDF (reference sequence). Unmatched junction bases numbered 1, after V lost 3 bases and J lost 0 bases. CDR3 region: CATSRGQNQETQYF. DNA for the CDR3: TGTGCCACCAGCAGGGGACAGAACCAAGAGACCCAGTACTTC.

The J gene is TRBJ1-1, the V gene TRBV6-5; D uncertain. CDR3 length equals 12 residues. Germline V gene sequence: CDR1 MNHEY, CDR2 SVGAGI. Trimming cost V 6 bases and J 1 base, with 6 bases left between them. The CDR3 reads CASRSGNTEAFF. CDR3 DNA: TGTGCCAGCAGAAGCGGGAACACTGAAGCTTTCTTT.

The CDR3 DNA reads TGTGCCAGCTCATCGCGACAGGGGGCGGTCAATGAGCAGTTCTTC. Residues: CASSSRQGAVNEQFF. The chain uses TRBV18 and TRBJ2-1; 10 nucleotides agree with TRBD1. The CDR3 is 15 amino acids. V was pared by 5 bases and J by 6 bases, with 7 bases of the junction left unmatched. The germline V gene has CDR1 KGHSH and CDR2 LQKENI.

The rearrangement uses TRBV27 and TRBJ2-1; no reliable D call. This CDR3 comprises 15 residues. V shed 4 bases and J shed 1 base, with 11 bases lying between them. The germline CDR1 and CDR2 sequences are MNHEY and SMNVEV (reference sequence). This CDR3 is CASSSPPGSYNEQFF. CDR3 in DNA: TGTGCCAGCAGTTCCCCCCCCGGGTCCTACAATGAGCAGTTCTTC.